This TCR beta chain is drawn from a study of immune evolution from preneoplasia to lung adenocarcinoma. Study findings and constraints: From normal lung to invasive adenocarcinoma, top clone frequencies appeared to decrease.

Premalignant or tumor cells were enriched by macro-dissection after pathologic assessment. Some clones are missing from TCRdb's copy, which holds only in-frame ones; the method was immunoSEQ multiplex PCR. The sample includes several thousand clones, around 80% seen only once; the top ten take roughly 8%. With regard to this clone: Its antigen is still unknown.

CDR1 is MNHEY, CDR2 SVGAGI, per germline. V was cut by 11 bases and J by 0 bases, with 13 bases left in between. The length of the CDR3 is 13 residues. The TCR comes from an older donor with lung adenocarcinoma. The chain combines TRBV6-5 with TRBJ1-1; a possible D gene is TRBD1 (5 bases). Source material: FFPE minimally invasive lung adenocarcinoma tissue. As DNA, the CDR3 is TGTGCCGCAGGCCGGGGGATGAACACTGAAGCTTTCTTT. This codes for CAAGRGMNTEAFF.